The 32 T cell receptor beta chains given below trace back to one sample, sequenced in a study of regulatory T cells in long-lasting Graves disease. As for time point: newly diagnosed GD, antithyroid drugs for less than 3 months. RNA isolated from PBMCs was used to make the TCR library. Libraries of TCR beta came from iRepertoire HTBI primers plus Arm-PCR of CDR3 regions. One entry per CDR3 protein results from TCRdb running MiXCR on the multiplex PCR reads. The repertoire holds some 330,000 distinct CDR3 sequences, with 12% as singletons. Separately, the same data were catalogued under a study of T cells in Graves' hyperthyroidism and ophthalmopathy.

The sample was peripheral blood mononuclear cells (PBMCs), taken at new diagnosis, from a patient treated with antithyroid drugs. The receptors were sampled from a young woman with Graves disease.

At least ten counts were recorded for this clonotype. The genes are TRBV24-1 and TRBJ2-1; 9 positions match TRBD2. The CDR3 has 18 residues. Looked up from germline, CDR1 is KGHDR and CDR2 is SFDVKD. Trimming removed 2 bases from V and 3 bases from J; junction bases left unmatched: 10. The CDR3 loop is CATSDSDLTSGYYNEQFF. CDR3 nucleotides: TGTGCCACCAGTGATTCCGACCTGACTAGCGGATACTACAATGAGCAGTTCTTC.

A remark on this clonotype: A far larger clone is one base from this, pointing to a likely read error. The rearrangement links TRBV11-3 to TRBJ2-4, with D possibly TRBD2 on 7 matching bases. Germline V gene data show CDR1 as SGHNT and CDR2 as YENEEA. This CDR3 comprises 16 residues. V dropped 3 bases and J dropped 13 bases, with 25 bases sitting between them. CDR3 DNA sequence: TGTGCCAGCAGCTTTGGGGGGGGCGGGGGATACAATGAGCAGTACTTC. It specifies CASSFGGGGGYNEQYF.

The chain recombines TRBV29-1 with TRBJ2-7; tentatively, D is TRBD1 or TRBD2 (6 bases each). The CDR3 runs 16 residues. With 0 bases removed from V and 3 bases from J, the gap between germline ends came to 18 bases. The V gene's germline CDR1 is SQVTM and CDR2 ANQGSEA. CDR3 protein: CSVEENREDRYYEQYF. The CDR3 DNA is TGCAGCGTTGAAGAGAACAGGGAGGATAGATACTACGAGCAGTACTTC.

This chain joins TRBV10-3 and TRBJ1-3, with unresolved D. Trimming shortened V by 4 bases and J by 2 bases, and 15 bases separated the two germline ends. In germline, CDR1 is ENHRY, CDR2 SYGVKD. The CDR3 is 16 residues long. The CDR3: CAISVALTGPGNTIYF. DNA of the CDR3: TGTGCCATCAGTGTCGCACTGACTGGACCTGGAAACACCATATATTTT.

This clonotype was counted at least ten times. V is TRBV2 and J is TRBJ2-3; D unresolved. V was shortened by 6 bases and J by 6 bases, with 10 bases between the two germline ends. The CDR3 totals 12 residues. Germline lookup yields CDR1 SNHLY and CDR2 FYNNEI. As DNA, the CDR3 is TGTGCCAGCAGCCAGGTAGTGGATACGCAGTATTTT. It translates to CASSQVVDTQYF.

This clonotype has a count of ten or more. The rearrangement uses TRBV12-3 or TRBV12-4 and TRBJ2-1, with D unresolved. This CDR3 spans 15 amino acids. Trimming took 2 bases from V and 2 from J, leaving 10 bases between them. The CDR3 nucleotides are TGTGCCAGCAGTTTATTCAACAGTCCCTACAATGAGCAGTTCTTC. Its protein product is CASSLFNSPYNEQFF.

In the case of this clonotype: This may stem from a read error, because a much larger clone lies one nucleotide away. The chain joins TRBV7-9 to TRBJ2-7; D is ambiguous. The length of the CDR3 is 12 residues. CDR1 is SEHNR and CDR2 is FQNEAQ in the germline V gene (reference sequence). Trimming took 6 bases from V and 4 from J, leaving 10 bases between them. CDR3: CASSYSRYEQYF. CDR3 nucleotide sequence: TGTGCCAGCAGTTACAGCAGATACGAGCAGTACTTC.

The sample holds a few counts of this clonotype. V gene TRBV9 combines with J gene TRBJ2-1; D could derive from TRBD1 or TRBD2 (6 bases each). Trimming took off 0 bases at V and 16 bases at J, with 17 bases between the two ends. Germline V gene sequence: CDR1 SGDLS, CDR2 YYNGEE. This CDR3 is 13 amino acids long. The CDR3 spells CASSVGGATKAFF. In nucleotides, the CDR3 is TGTGCCAGCAGCGTAGGGGGGGCGACTAAGGCCTTCTTC.

This clonotype was counted a few times. This chain joins TRBV25-1 and TRBJ2-5; D perhaps matches TRBD2 (6 bases). Germline CDR1 is MGHDK and CDR2 is SYGVNS. V lost 2 bases, J lost 5 bases, and 21 bases lay in between. The CDR3 has 17 residues. The CDR3 DNA is TGTGCCAGCAGTGAAGGCACCGGGTTCTATGGGAGGGAGACCCAGTACTTC. Its translation: CASSEGTGFYGRETQYF.

This clonotype has a handful of counts. V usage is TRBV2 and J usage is TRBJ2-1; the D gene is possibly TRBD2 (6 bases). The germline V and J ends were trimmed by 7 bases and 1 base, with 14 bases remaining between them. Per germline, CDR1 SNHLY and CDR2 FYNNEI. CDR3 size: 15 residues. The CDR3 is CASMRDLPSYNEQFF. CDR3 nucleotides: TGTGCCAGCATGAGGGACTTGCCTTCCTACAATGAGCAGTTCTTC.

Concerning this clonotype itself: A read error may explain this, as a much larger clone is one base away. The CDR3 DNA is TGTGCCAGCAGTTTTTCGATACGGGGAGCCACAGATACGCAGTATTTT. It translates to CASSFSIRGATDTQYF. The chain links TRBV12-3 or TRBV12-4 to TRBJ2-3; D possibly corresponds to TRBD2 (5 bases). CDR3 size: 16 residues. Trimming shortened V by 3 bases and J by 2 bases, and 15 bases separated the two germline ends.

The chain recombines TRBV19 with TRBJ1-1; D is unresolved. Per the germline V gene, CDR1 is LNHDA and CDR2 is SQIVND (reference sequence). Trimming pared 1 base from V and 0 bases from J, leaving 6 bases between. The CDR3 totals 14 residues. CDR3 residues: CASSIGHLNTEAFF. The DNA for the CDR3 is TGTGCCAGTAGTATAGGGCACTTGAACACTGAAGCTTTCTTT.

This chain uses TRBV7-9 with TRBJ2-3; 9 bases map to TRBD1. V dropped 5 bases and J dropped 6; count of bases not matched to a gene: 9. The germline V gene has CDR1 SEHNR and CDR2 FQNEAQ (reference sequence). The CDR3 length is 15 residues. CDR3 in amino acids: CASSPNRGRADTQYF. Written as DNA, the CDR3 is TGTGCCAGCAGCCCTAACAGGGGGCGCGCGGATACGCAGTATTTT.

CDR3 in amino acids: CASSEYSGRASGTDTQYF. In DNA form, the CDR3 reads TGTGCCAGCAGTGAATATAGCGGGAGGGCCTCGGGCACAGATACGCAGTATTTT. V usage is TRBV25-1 and J usage is TRBJ2-3, with 11 bases that match TRBD2. This CDR3 region has 18 residues. The V gene end was trimmed by 0 bases and the J gene end by 1 base; junction bases not matched to a gene: 6. Germline values: CDR1 MGHDK, CDR2 SYGVNS.

In its sample, this clonotype was seen many times. The genes are TRBV10-3 and TRBJ1-1, with D perhaps TRBD1 (5 bases). The ends were cut back, 7 bases at V and 4 bases at J, with 19 bases in the middle. This CDR3 region has 15 residues. The germline V gene encodes CDR1 ENHRY and CDR2 SYGVKD. The DNA of the CDR3 is TGTGCCATCATTGGGGACGCAACGGCGGGCACTGAAGCTTTCTTT. Amino acid sequence: CAIIGDATAGTEAFF.

This clonotype has ten or more counts. The rearrangement uses TRBV6-1 and TRBJ1-2, with TRBD1 as a possible D gene (5 bases). CDR1 and CDR2 (germline): MNHNS, SASEGT. V was clipped by 3 bases and J by 5 bases, with 10 bases between them. This CDR3 is 13 amino acids long. The CDR3 here is CASSDSEGYGYTF. The CDR3 nucleotides read TGTGCCAGCAGTGACTCAGAGGGGTATGGCTACACCTTC.

In this sample, this clonotype turned up a few times. This rearrangement joins TRBV27 to TRBJ2-3; TRBD2 is a possible D gene (6 bases). This CDR3 is 16 amino acids long. The germline V gene has CDR1 MNHEY and CDR2 SMNVEV (reference sequence). V was pared by 6 bases and J by 2 bases, with 18 bases between. In nucleotides, the CDR3 is TGTGCCAGCAGAATTATTTCGGGACTCACCACAGATACGCAGTATTTT. Its translation is CASRIISGLTTDTQYF.

This clonotype has at least ten counts. J is TRBJ2-5 and V is TRBV15; D remains unclear. The V end was cut by 0 bases, the J end by 5 bases, with 10 bases between. CDR1 is LNHNV, CDR2 YYDKDF, per germline (reference sequence). The CDR3 consists of 14 residues. CDR3 bases: TGTGCCACCAGCAGAGAGTGGGCGAAGGAGACCCAGTACTTC. Amino acids: CATSREWAKETQYF. The full variable domain, completed using reference TRBV15 and TRBJ2-5, is DAMVIQNPRYQVTQFGKPVTLSCSQTLNHNVMYWYQQKSSQAPKLLFHYYDKDFNNEADTPDNFQSRRPNTSFCFLDIRSPGLGDTAMYLCATSREWAKETQYFGPGTRLLVL.

This clonotype was seen ten or more times. The V gene is TRBV3-1, the J gene TRBJ1-1; D gene unclear. The CDR3 consists of 14 residues. The V end was cut by 4 bases, the J end by 5 bases, with 14 bases between. Germline V gene sequence: CDR1 LGHDT, CDR2 YNNKEL (reference sequence). DNA for the CDR3: TGTGCCAGCAGCCCCCCCCGAACGGGGACTGAAGCTTTCTTT. It encodes CASSPPRTGTEAFF.

The genes are TRBV5-1 and TRBJ1-6; maybe TRBD1 (5 bases). The CDR3 has 15 amino acids. The V and J ends lost 2 bases and 10 bases respectively, with 16 bases between them. Germline CDR1 and CDR2: SGHRS and YFSETQ. CDR3 nucleotide sequence: TGCGCCAGCAGCTTCGCAGGGTATTATCTCTCACCCCTCCACTTT. Protein sequence: CASSFAGYYLSPLHF.

This clonotype was picked up a small number of times. The V call is TRBV28, the J call TRBJ1-1, with D hard to call. Between the trimmed V and J ends, which lost 1 base and 2 bases, there was a span of 11 bases. Germline V gives CDR1 MDHEN, CDR2 SYDVKM. The CDR3 totals 15 residues. The CDR3 DNA is TGTGCCAGCAGTTTATTCCTTTATTCCAACACTGAAGCTTTCTTT. Translated: CASSLFLYSNTEAFF.

This clonotype showed up just a few times. The rearrangement links TRBV9 to TRBJ1-1; D remains ambiguous. This CDR3 is 14 amino acids long. V was shortened by 3 bases and J by 0 bases, with 9 bases between the two germline ends. Germline lookup yields CDR1 SGDLS and CDR2 YYNGEE. CDR3 sequence reads: CASSANLMNTEAFF. As DNA, the CDR3 is TGTGCCAGCAGCGCTAACCTCATGAACACTGAAGCTTTCTTT.

This clonotype came up a few times. This clone may be a read error of a much larger clone one base away. This chain links TRBV2 with TRBJ2-2, with TRBD2 matching over 7 bases. This CDR3 region has 15 residues. V was clipped by 7 bases and J by 6 bases; unmatched bases: 11. CDR1 SNHLY and CDR2 FYNNEI come from the germline V gene. CDR3 sequence reads: CASNGVGGPPGELFF. CDR3 in DNA: TGTGCCAGCAACGGGGTGGGAGGGCCTCCCGGGGAGCTGTTTTTT.

In this sample, this clonotype turned up many times. The V and J genes are TRBV9 and TRBJ2-1, with 10 bases lining up with TRBD2. V shed 5 bases and J 2 bases; nucleotides not matched to a gene: 13. This CDR3 spans 18 amino acids. CDR1 is SGDLS, CDR2 YYNGEE, per germline. This chain's CDR3 is CASRPDFTSGTTYNEQFF. For the CDR3, the DNA is TGTGCCAGCAGACCAGACTTTACTAGCGGGACAACCTACAATGAGCAGTTCTTC.

The sample holds many counts of this clonotype. The CDR3 DNA reads as TGTGCCAGCGCTAAAGGGGGGACCTACGTCGATACGCAGTATTTT. Amino acid sequence: CASAKGGTYVDTQYF. The V gene is TRBV11-1, the J gene TRBJ2-3; D assignment may be TRBD1 or TRBD2 (6 bases each). V was pared by 8 bases and J by 6 bases, with 21 bases between. Germline assignment: CDR1 SGHAT and CDR2 FQDESV (reference sequence). This CDR3 region has 15 residues.

The table lists this clonotype with many counts. The chain uses TRBV5-5 and TRBJ1-1; perhaps TRBD1 as D (5 bases). CDR1 and CDR2 (germline): SGHKS, YYEKEE (reference sequence). The CDR3 length is 13 residues. V was shortened by 1 base and J by 4 bases, with 8 bases between the two germline ends. CDR3 in DNA: TGTGCCAGCAGCTTGCAGGGCGGCACTGAAGCTTTCTTT. Amino acid sequence: CASSLQGGTEAFF.

The chain combines TRBV6-1 with TRBJ2-7; no clear D gene. The germline gives CDR1 MNHNS, CDR2 SASEGT. Trimming pared 8 bases from V and 8 bases from J, leaving 16 bases between. The CDR3 is 12 amino acids. Written as DNA, the CDR3 is TGTGCCAGCCCACTTGACACCTCCAAGCAGTACGTC. Protein product: CASPLDTSKQYV.

This CDR3 is CASSLDPGEVTEQFF. CDR3 nucleotide sequence: TGTGCCAGCAGCTTAGACCCCGGGGAGGTGACGGAGCAGTTCTTC. The chain has TRBV7-2 and TRBJ2-1, with D maybe TRBD2 (6 bases). CDR1 SGHTA and CDR2 FQGNSA come from the germline V gene. V shed 1 base and J shed 10 bases, with 17 bases lying between them. The CDR3 covers 15 residues.

This clonotype was detected many times. The chain is built from TRBV5-1 and TRBJ2-7, with D hard to call. CDR1 and CDR2 from the germline V gene are SGHRS and YFSETQ. Trimming shortened V by 0 bases and J by 5 bases, and 9 bases separated the two germline ends. The CDR3 length is 13 residues. The CDR3, as DNA: TGCGCCAGCAGCTTGGGAGACCCCAACGAGCAGTACTTC. Translating gives CASSLGDPNEQYF.

This clonotype has a count of ten or more. This chain uses TRBV18 with TRBJ2-5; 7 bases match TRBD2. The CDR3 length is 14 residues. Germline CDR1 reads KGHSH; CDR2 reads LQKENI. With 3 bases clipped from V and 5 bases from J, the junction kept 6 bases outside the gene matches. The CDR3 DNA reads as TGTGCCAGCTCACCGCTCGGGAGGACTGAGACCCAGTACTTC. Its translation: CASSPLGRTETQYF.

This clonotype was seen many times. The V gene is TRBV7-8, the J gene TRBJ1-2, with 9 bases identical to TRBD1. The junction had 10 bases not matched to a gene; V was cut back by 5 bases and J by 12 bases. This CDR3 has 13 residues. CDR1 and CDR2 (germline): SGHVS, FQNEAQ. CDR3 coding DNA: TGTGCCAGCAGCGCGAGCCCGGGACAGGGTCACACCTTC. This codes for CASSASPGQGHTF.

In its sample, this clonotype was seen a few times. The chain uses TRBV6-1 and TRBJ2-5, with 12 bases aligning to TRBD2. Germline V gives CDR1 MNHNS, CDR2 SASEGT. V gave up 5 bases and J gave up 1 base; unmatched junction bases: 5. CDR3 length: 16 amino acids. The CDR3 reads CASSIGTSGFQETQYF. The DNA of the CDR3 is TGTGCCAGCAGTATCGGGACTAGCGGGTTCCAAGAGACCCAGTACTTC.